These 26 T cell receptor beta chains were sequenced from one sample in a study of spatial heterogeneity in lung cancer. MiXCR, applied by TCRdb to the 5' RACE reads, yields one record per CDR3 protein. The sample holds approximately 29,000 distinct CDR3 sequences, about 8.1% seen once. Time point given: sample taken at primary tumor resection. TCRs were sequenced from unsorted whole RNA of tumor, nontumor lung or PBMC. The sequenced sample was PBMCs, obtained at surgery. These receptors were collected from a female donor with early-stage non-small cell lung cancer.

There are many counts of this clonotype. The gene calls are TRBV29-1 and TRBJ2-2; D unresolved. V was trimmed by 7 bases and J by 6 bases, leaving 18 bases between them. This CDR3 is built from 14 residues. Germline values: CDR1 SQVTM, CDR2 ANQGSEA. The CDR3 region has the DNA TGCAGCGCCCGTCAGTCTGGCACCCCCGGGGAGCTGTTTTTT. Translating it yields CSARQSGTPGELFF.

This clonotype turned up a few times. The V and J genes are TRBV28 and TRBJ2-1, with 12 bases identical to TRBD2. This CDR3 spans 14 amino acids. The germline V gene has CDR1 MDHEN and CDR2 SYDVKM. J was trimmed by 9 bases and V by 5 bases; bases with no gene match: 5. The CDR3: CASSIPSGRGEQFF. Here the CDR3 DNA reads TGTGCCAGCAGTATCCCTAGCGGGAGGGGTGAGCAGTTCTTC.

This clonotype has more than one count but fewer than ten. The chain uses TRBV5-8 and TRBJ2-7; TRBD1 matches at 8 bases. Germline values: CDR1 SGHTS, CDR2 YDEGEE. This CDR3 has 15 residues. J was trimmed by 0 bases and V by 5 bases; bases with no gene match: 7. CDR3 sequence (DNA): TGTGCCAGCAGACTCGCCGGGACAGGCTCCTACGAGCAGTACGTC. This encodes CASRLAGTGSYEQYV.

This clonotype occurred a few times. This chain connects TRBV5-1 to TRBJ2-2; the D gene is possibly TRBD2 (6 bases). CDR1 SGHRS and CDR2 YFSETQ come from the germline V gene. This CDR3 has 15 amino acids. Trimming took 0 bases from V and 5 from J, leaving 11 bases between them. CDR3 in DNA: TGCGCCAGCAGCTTGGGAAGGCGGGATACCGGGGAGCTGTTTTTT. As protein: CASSLGRRDTGELFF. Full variable domain (missing parts from reference TRBV5-1 and TRBJ2-2): KAGVTQTPRYLIKTRGQQVTLSCSPISGHRSVSWYQQTPGQGLQFLFEYFSETQRNKGNFPGRFSGRQFSNSRSEMNVSTLELGDSALYLCASSLGRRDTGELFFGEGSRLTVL.

This clonotype was found a few times. This rearrangement joins TRBV5-1 to TRBJ2-1; 9 positions match TRBD2. The CDR3 is 15 residues long. Germline CDR1 SGHRS, CDR2 YFSETQ. With 5 bases clipped from V and 6 bases from J, the junction kept 9 bases outside the gene matches. CDR3: CASRSQISGSNEQFF. Written as DNA, the CDR3 is TGCGCCAGCAGATCCCAGATTAGCGGGAGCAATGAGCAGTTCTTC.

This clonotype was detected a few times. The rearrangement uses TRBV27 and TRBJ2-1; D not certain. Per germline, CDR1 MNHEY and CDR2 SMNVEV (reference sequence). Trimming left V 0 bases short and J 0 bases short, with 15 bases between. The CDR3 is 18 residues long. As DNA, the CDR3 is TGTGCCAGCAGTTTATCTGGGCTAGAGTCTACCTCCTACAATGAGCAGTTCTTC. This gives the protein CASSLSGLESTSYNEQFF.

This clonotype was seen many times. This sequence joins TRBV20-1 and TRBJ1-5; D uncertain. The CDR3 length is 14 residues. V was cut by 4 bases and J by 5 bases, with 15 bases left in between. CDR1 and CDR2 from the germline V gene are DFQATT and SNEGSKA (reference sequence). This CDR3 is CSATLRGRDQPQHF. The DNA of the CDR3 is TGCAGTGCTACTCTTAGAGGACGGGATCAGCCCCAGCATTTT.

This chain uses TRBV7-2 with TRBJ1-2; D perhaps matches TRBD1 (5 bases). The CDR3 is made up of 11 amino acids. CDR1 is SGHTA and CDR2 is FQGNSA in the germline V gene. The CDR3 here is CGAGRDYGYTF. The CDR3 region has the DNA TGTGGAGCAGGGAGGGACTATGGCTACACCTTC.

The V call is TRBV9, the J call TRBJ2-3; D is unclear. The V end was cut by 4 bases, the J end by 0 bases, with 9 bases between. CDR1 is SGDLS and CDR2 is YYNGEE in the germline V gene. This CDR3 has 14 amino acids. Written as DNA, the CDR3 is TGTGCCAGCAGCTACAGTATTAGCACAGATACGCAGTATTTT. Translated, it gives CASSYSISTDTQYF.

The chain recombines TRBV28 with TRBJ1-1; 7 bases match TRBD1. The germline CDR1 and CDR2 sequences are MDHEN and SYDVKM. This CDR3 comprises 12 residues. V was pared by 5 bases and J by 10 bases, with 7 bases of the junction left unmatched. CDR3 loop: CASSLKGARAFF. The CDR3 DNA is TGTGCCAGCAGTCTGAAGGGGGCGAGAGCTTTCTTT.

The genes are TRBV5-1 and TRBJ1-1; D uncertain. V was shortened by 1 base and J by 4 bases, with 8 bases between the two germline ends. Germline CDR1 reads SGHRS; CDR2 reads YFSETQ. The CDR3 loop spans 13 amino acids. This CDR3 reads CASSLSRSTEAFF. Written as DNA, the CDR3 is TGCGCCAGCAGCTTGTCTCGGTCCACTGAAGCTTTCTTT.

This clonotype has just a few counts. The chain couples TRBV20-1 to TRBJ2-1; 8 nucleotides match TRBD1. This CDR3 contains 15 residues. After removal of 5 bases from V and 1 base from J, the junction contained 7 bases not matched to a gene. Germline V lookup: CDR1 DFQATT, CDR2 SNEGSKA (reference sequence). DNA of the CDR3: TGCAGTGCTCCTGACAGGGGTTCGTCCTACAATGAGCAGTTCTTC. This encodes CSAPDRGSSYNEQFF.

This clonotype appeared many times. The chain uses TRBV5-1 and TRBJ2-3, with TRBD1 matching 11 bases. Trimming removed 3 bases from V and 3 bases from J; junction bases left unmatched: 3. This CDR3 contains 15 residues. Germline CDR1 is SGHRS and CDR2 is YFSETQ. CDR3 residues: CASSSGQGDTDTQYF. For the CDR3, the DNA is TGCGCCAGCAGCTCGGGACAGGGGGATACAGATACGCAGTATTTT.

This clonotype was seen many times. The chain uses TRBV15 and TRBJ2-5, with unresolved D. Germline loops: CDR1 LNHNV, CDR2 YYDKDF (reference sequence). The CDR3 length is 13 residues. The V and J ends lost 1 base and 0 bases respectively, with 3 bases between them. For the CDR3, the DNA is TGTGCCACCAGCAGAGGCGACCAAGAGACCCAGTACTTC. Amino acids: CATSRGDQETQYF.

The chain employs TRBV5-1 and TRBJ2-1, with 7 bases identical to TRBD2. The CDR3 sequence is 16 residues long. The germline CDR1 and CDR2 sequences are SGHRS and YFSETQ. V was pared by 3 bases and J by 0 bases, with 6 bases of the junction left unmatched. The CDR3 sequence is CASSSAGTISYNEQFF. The CDR3 region has the DNA TGCGCCAGCAGCTCGGCCGGGACTATCTCCTACAATGAGCAGTTCTTC.

The V and J genes are TRBV30 and TRBJ2-5; D is perhaps TRBD1 or TRBD2 (5 bases each). Deletions cut 2 bases from V and 3 bases from J, with 13 bases between. The CDR3 is made up of 14 amino acids. CDR1 GTSNPN and CDR2 SVGIG come from the germline V gene (reference sequence). As DNA, the CDR3 is TGTGCCTGGAGTCCGGGACCTGGAGAAGAGACCCAGTACTTC. This sequence encodes CAWSPGPGEETQYF.

The V and J genes are TRBV15 and TRBJ2-1; D is possibly TRBD2 (6 bases). Per germline, CDR1 LNHNV and CDR2 YYDKDF (reference sequence). The CDR3 length is 15 residues. The V end was cut by 6 bases, the J end by 4 bases, with 16 bases between. The chain's CDR3 is CATRGGGSFYNEQFF. The DNA of the CDR3 is TGTGCCACCAGGGGTGGGGGGTCCTTTTACAATGAGCAGTTCTTC.

This clonotype has only one observation. The chain recombines TRBV4-3 with TRBJ2-5; D remains unclear. V lost 4 bases and J 1 base, leaving 16 bases between the germline ends. The germline V gene has CDR1 LGHNA and CDR2 YSLEER. This CDR3 has 16 residues. The CDR3 DNA is TGCGCCAGCAGCCCTGGCGTGTCTCCCATCCAAGAGACCCAGTACTTC. Its protein is CASSPGVSPIQETQYF.

This clonotype was seen many times. The CDR3 spells CASSLTGRANEKLFF. The CDR3 bases are TGCGCCAGCAGCTTGACAGGGAGGGCGAATGAAAAACTGTTTTTT. The genes are TRBV5-1 and TRBJ1-4; the D gene is possibly TRBD1 (6 bases). The CDR3 has 15 amino acids. From germline, CDR1 is SGHRS and CDR2 YFSETQ. Trimming pared 1 base from V and 5 bases from J, leaving 12 bases between.

This clonotype was counted ten times or more. CDR3 sequence reads: CASSQGVFASGGADEQFF. CDR3 bases: TGCGCCAGCAGCCAAGGTGTTTTCGCTAGCGGGGGGGCGGATGAGCAGTTCTTC. V and J are TRBV4-3 and TRBJ2-1, with 12 positions matching TRBD2. CDR3 length: 18 residues. The V gene end was trimmed by 1 base and the J gene end by 8 bases; junction bases not matched to a gene: 12. Germline CDR1 reads LGHNA; CDR2 reads YSLEER.

This clonotype has a handful of counts. The chain recombines TRBV20-1 with TRBJ2-5; 7 nucleotides agree with TRBD2. V was pared by 3 bases and J by 7 bases, with 17 bases of the junction left unmatched. In germline, CDR1 is DFQATT, CDR2 SNEGSKA (reference sequence). The CDR3 runs to 16 residues. The DNA of the CDR3 is TGCAGTGCTAGTAGTTGGCGGGAGAGCCAGGATTGGACCCAGTACTTC. Protein product: CSASSWRESQDWTQYF.

This clonotype was picked up many times. The genes are TRBV11-2 and TRBJ2-1; D possibly matches TRBD1 or TRBD2 (5 bases each). Germline assignment: CDR1 SGHAT and CDR2 FQNNGV. Trimming cost V 6 bases and J 3 bases, with 18 bases left between them. This CDR3 has 16 amino acids. CDR3 sequence: CASSVTADWFYNEQFF. Written as DNA, the CDR3 is TGTGCCAGCAGTGTGACAGCGGATTGGTTCTACAATGAGCAGTTCTTC.

The rearrangement links TRBV7-2 to TRBJ2-1; TRBD2 aligns across 7 bases. The V segment lost 6 bases and the J segment 0 bases; nucleotides outside the gene matches: 8. This CDR3 is 16 amino acids long. The germline V gene has CDR1 SGHTA and CDR2 FQGNSA. The CDR3 DNA reads as TGTGCCAGCAGACTCAGCGGGGCCAACTCCTACAATGAGCAGTTCTTC. Translation: CASRLSGANSYNEQFF. The whole variable domain, remainder taken from reference TRBV7-2 and TRBJ2-1, is GAGVSQSPSNKVTEKGKDVELRCDPISGHTALYWYRQSLGQGLEFLIYFQGNSAPDKSGLPSDRFSAERTGGSVSTLTIQRTQQEDSAVYLCASRLSGANSYNEQFFGPGTRLTVL.

Many counts were recorded for this clonotype. This chain links TRBV5-1 with TRBJ2-1, with D tentatively TRBD1 (6 bases). Germline V gives CDR1 SGHRS, CDR2 YFSETQ. Deletions cut 4 bases from V and 7 bases from J, with 12 bases between. This CDR3 is built from 13 residues. The CDR3 is CASSPTGWNEQFF. The CDR3 DNA is TGCGCCAGCAGCCCAACAGGGTGGAATGAGCAGTTCTTC.

This clonotype was counted many times. The chain links TRBV6-1 to TRBJ2-1; 9 bases are a match to TRBD1. CDR1 is MNHNS and CDR2 is SASEGT in the germline V gene. The V segment lost 7 bases and the J segment 1 base; nucleotides outside the gene matches: 5. This CDR3 is 15 amino acids long. The CDR3 spells CASTSGTGSYNEQFF. CDR3 in DNA: TGTGCCAGCACTTCGGGGACAGGGTCCTACAATGAGCAGTTCTTC.

This chain connects TRBV10-3 to TRBJ2-7; D is perhaps TRBD2 (5 bases). CDR3 length: 13 amino acids. The V gene's germline CDR1 is ENHRY and CDR2 SYGVKD. V lost 3 bases and J 6 bases, leaving 12 bases between the germline ends. As DNA, the CDR3 is TGTGCCATCAGTGAAAGAAACAGCGGCGAGCAGTACGTC. It yields the protein CAISERNSGEQYV.